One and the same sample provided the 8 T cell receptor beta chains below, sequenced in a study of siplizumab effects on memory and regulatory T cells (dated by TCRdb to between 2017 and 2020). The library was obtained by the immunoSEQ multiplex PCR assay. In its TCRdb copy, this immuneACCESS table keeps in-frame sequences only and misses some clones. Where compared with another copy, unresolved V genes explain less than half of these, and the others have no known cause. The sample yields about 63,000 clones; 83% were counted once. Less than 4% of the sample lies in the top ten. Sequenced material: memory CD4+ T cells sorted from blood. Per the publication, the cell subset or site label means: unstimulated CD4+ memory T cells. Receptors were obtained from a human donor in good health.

CDR3 in amino acids: CASVTVRNTIYF. DNA of the CDR3: TGCGCCAGTGTAACTGTGAGAAACACCATATATTTT. The chain employs TRBV23-1 and TRBJ1-3; D gene unclear. TRBV23-1 is identified as an open reading frame with a role that is uncertain. V lost 9 bases and J lost 5, with 11 bases in between. The CDR3 sequence is 12 residues long.

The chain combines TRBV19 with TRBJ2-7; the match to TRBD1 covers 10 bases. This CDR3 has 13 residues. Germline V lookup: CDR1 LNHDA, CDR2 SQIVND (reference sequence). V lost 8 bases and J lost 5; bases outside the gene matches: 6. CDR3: CASRQGARDEQYF. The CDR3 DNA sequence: TGTGCCAGTCGACAGGGGGCCCGAGACGAGCAGTACTTC.

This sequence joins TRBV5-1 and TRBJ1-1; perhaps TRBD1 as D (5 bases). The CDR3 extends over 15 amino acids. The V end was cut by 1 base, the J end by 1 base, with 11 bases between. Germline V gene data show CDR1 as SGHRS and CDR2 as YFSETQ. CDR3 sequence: CASSLQPTANTEAFF. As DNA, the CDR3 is TGCGCCAGCAGCTTGCAACCGACAGCGAACACTGAAGCTTTCTTT.

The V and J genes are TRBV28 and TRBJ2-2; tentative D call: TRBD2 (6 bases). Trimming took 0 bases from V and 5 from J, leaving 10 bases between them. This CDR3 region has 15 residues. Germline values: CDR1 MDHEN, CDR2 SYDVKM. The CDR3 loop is CASSLWDYRTGELFF. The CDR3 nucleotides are TGTGCCAGCAGTTTATGGGACTACCGAACCGGGGAGCTGTTTTTT.

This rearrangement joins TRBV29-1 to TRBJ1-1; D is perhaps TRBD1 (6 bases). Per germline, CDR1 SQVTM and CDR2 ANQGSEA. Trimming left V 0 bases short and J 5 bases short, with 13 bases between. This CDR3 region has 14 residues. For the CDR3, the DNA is TGCAGCGTTGAAGATCTCGGAGGGGGGACTGAAGCTTTCTTT. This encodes CSVEDLGGGTEAFF.

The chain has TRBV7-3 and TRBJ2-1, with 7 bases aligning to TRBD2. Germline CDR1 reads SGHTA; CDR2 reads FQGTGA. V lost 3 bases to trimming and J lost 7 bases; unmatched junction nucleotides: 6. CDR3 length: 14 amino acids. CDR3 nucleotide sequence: TGTGCCAGCAGCTTGGGGGGGACTTTAAATGAGCAGTTCTTC. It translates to CASSLGGTLNEQFF.

The CDR3 loop is CATAPISGNTIYF. The CDR3, as DNA: TGTGCCACCGCCCCGATCTCTGGAAACACCATATATTTT. The rearrangement joins TRBV10-3 to TRBJ1-3, with D unclear. The CDR3 is 13 amino acids. Trimming removed 10 bases from V and 0 bases from J, with 10 bases in between. Germline lookup yields CDR1 ENHRY and CDR2 SYGVKD.

As DNA, the CDR3 is TGTGCCACCAGCAGAGCACGCGGACAGGGGGCTCGGGATGAGCAGTTCTTC. Translated, it gives CATSRARGQGARDEQFF. The chain has TRBV15 and TRBJ2-1; 11 nucleotides agree with TRBD1. V trimming: 1 base; J trimming: 8 bases; junction bases outside the gene matches: 10. Germline CDR1 and CDR2: LNHNV and YYDKDF (reference sequence). The CDR3 is 17 amino acids.